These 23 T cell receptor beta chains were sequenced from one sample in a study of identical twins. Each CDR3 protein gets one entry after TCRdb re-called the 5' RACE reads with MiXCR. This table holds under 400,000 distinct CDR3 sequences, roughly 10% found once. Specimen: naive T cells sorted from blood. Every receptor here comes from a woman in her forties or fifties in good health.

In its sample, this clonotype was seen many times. CDR3 sequence: CSARDPWAGRGTDTQYF. The CDR3 DNA is TGCAGTGCTAGAGATCCTTGGGCCGGGAGGGGCACAGATACGCAGTATTTT. This sequence joins TRBV20-1 and TRBJ2-3, with 8 bases that match TRBD2. The CDR3 totals 17 residues. The ends lost 0 bases at V and 1 base at J; junction bases unmatched: 9. The germline CDR1 and CDR2 sequences are DFQATT and SNEGSKA (reference sequence).

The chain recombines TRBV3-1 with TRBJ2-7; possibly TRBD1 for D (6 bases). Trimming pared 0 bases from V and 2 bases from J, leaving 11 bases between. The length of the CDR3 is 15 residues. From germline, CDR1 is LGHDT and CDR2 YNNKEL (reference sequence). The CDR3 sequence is CASSQEGADPYEQYV. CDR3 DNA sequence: TGTGCCAGCAGCCAAGAGGGGGCGGACCCCTACGAGCAGTACGTC.

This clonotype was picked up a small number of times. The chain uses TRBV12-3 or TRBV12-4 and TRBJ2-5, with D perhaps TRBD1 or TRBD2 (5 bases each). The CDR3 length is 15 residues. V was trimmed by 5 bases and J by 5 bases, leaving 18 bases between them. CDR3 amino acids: CASSPTRGAGETQYF. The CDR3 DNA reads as TGTGCCAGCAGTCCTACAAGAGGGGCGGGTGAGACCCAGTACTTC.

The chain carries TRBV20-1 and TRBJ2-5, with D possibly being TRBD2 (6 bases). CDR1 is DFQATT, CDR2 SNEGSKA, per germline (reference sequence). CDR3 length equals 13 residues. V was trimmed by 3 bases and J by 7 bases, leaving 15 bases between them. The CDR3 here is CSARTSGARTQYF. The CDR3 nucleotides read TGCAGTGCTAGGACTAGTGGGGCAAGGACCCAGTACTTC.

Here the CDR3 DNA reads TGTGCCAGCAGCGCATCCCTGGAGGGAGAGACCCAGTACTTC. Amino acid sequence: CASSASLEGETQYF. This chain links TRBV27 with TRBJ2-5; the D gene is possibly TRBD2 (6 bases). The germline gives CDR1 MNHEY, CDR2 SMNVEV (reference sequence). CDR3 size: 14 residues. V was clipped by 6 bases and J by 4 bases, with 15 bases between them.

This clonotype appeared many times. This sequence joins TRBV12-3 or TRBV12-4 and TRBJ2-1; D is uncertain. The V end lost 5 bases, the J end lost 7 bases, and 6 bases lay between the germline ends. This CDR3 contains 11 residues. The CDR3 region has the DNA TGTGCCAGCAGTCAAATAAATGAGCAGTTCTTC. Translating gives CASSQINEQFF.

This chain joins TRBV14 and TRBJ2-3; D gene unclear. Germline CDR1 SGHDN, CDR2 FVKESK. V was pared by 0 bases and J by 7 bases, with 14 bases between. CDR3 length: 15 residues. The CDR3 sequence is CASSQDVGLINTQYF. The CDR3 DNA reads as TGTGCCAGCAGCCAAGATGTCGGCCTTATAAATACGCAGTATTTT. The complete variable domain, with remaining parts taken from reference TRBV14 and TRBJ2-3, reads EAGVTQFPSHSVIEKGQTVTLRCDPISGHDNLYWYRRVMGKEIKFLLHFVKESKQDESGMPNNRFLAERTGGTYSTLKVQPAELEDSGVYFCASSQDVGLINTQYFGPGTRLTVL.

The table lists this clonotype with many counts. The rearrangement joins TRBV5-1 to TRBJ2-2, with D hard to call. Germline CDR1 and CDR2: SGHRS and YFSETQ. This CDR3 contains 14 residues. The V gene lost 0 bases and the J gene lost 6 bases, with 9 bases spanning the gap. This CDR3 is CASSLDSVAGELFF. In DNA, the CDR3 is TGCGCCAGCAGCTTGGATTCAGTTGCCGGGGAGCTGTTTTTT.

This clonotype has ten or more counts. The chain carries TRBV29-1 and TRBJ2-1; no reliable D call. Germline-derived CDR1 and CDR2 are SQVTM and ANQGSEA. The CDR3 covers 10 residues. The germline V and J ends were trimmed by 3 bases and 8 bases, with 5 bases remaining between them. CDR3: CSVENDEQFF. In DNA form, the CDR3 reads TGCAGCGTTGAGAACGATGAGCAGTTCTTC.

CDR3: CAIPTSTGELFF. CDR3 bases: TGTGCCATCCCCACTTCCACCGGGGAGCTGTTTTTT. This chain links TRBV10-3 with TRBJ2-2; D is undetermined. Germline CDR1 is ENHRY and CDR2 is SYGVKD. The CDR3 length is 12 residues. Trimming cost V 8 bases and J 4 bases, with 8 bases left between them.

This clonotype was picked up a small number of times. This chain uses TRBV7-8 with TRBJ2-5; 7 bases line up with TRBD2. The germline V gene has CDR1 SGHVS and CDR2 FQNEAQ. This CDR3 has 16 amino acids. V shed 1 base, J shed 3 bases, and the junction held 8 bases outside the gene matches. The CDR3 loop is CASSLEFGGGEETQYF. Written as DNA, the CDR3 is TGTGCCAGCAGCTTAGAGTTTGGGGGAGGGGAAGAGACCCAGTACTTC.

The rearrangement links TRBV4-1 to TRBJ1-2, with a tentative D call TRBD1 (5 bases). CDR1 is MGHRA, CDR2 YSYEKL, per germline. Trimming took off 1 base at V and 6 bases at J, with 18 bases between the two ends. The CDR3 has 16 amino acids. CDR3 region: CASSQAFFRGMNGYTF. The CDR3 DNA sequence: TGCGCCAGCAGCCAAGCTTTTTTTAGGGGAATGAATGGCTACACCTTC.

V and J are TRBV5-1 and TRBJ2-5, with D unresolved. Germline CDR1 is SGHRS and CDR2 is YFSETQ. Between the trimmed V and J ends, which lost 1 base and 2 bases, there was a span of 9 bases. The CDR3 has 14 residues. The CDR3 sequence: CASSLRQEQETQYF. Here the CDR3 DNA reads TGCGCCAGCAGCTTGAGGCAGGAACAAGAGACCCAGTACTTC.

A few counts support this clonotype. The CDR3 sequence: CASRLGLGGNEQFF. Written as DNA, the CDR3 is TGTGCCAGTAGACTAGGCCTCGGGGGGAATGAGCAGTTCTTC. V is TRBV19 and J is TRBJ2-1; 7 bases are shared with TRBD2. CDR1 and CDR2 (germline): LNHDA, SQIVND (reference sequence). V shed 6 bases and J 7 bases; nucleotides not matched to a gene: 9. The CDR3 has 14 residues.

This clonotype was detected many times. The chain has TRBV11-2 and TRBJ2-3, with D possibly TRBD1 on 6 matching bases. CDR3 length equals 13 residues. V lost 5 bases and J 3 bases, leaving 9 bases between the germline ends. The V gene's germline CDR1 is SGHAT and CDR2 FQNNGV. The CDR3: CASSGDTTDTQYF. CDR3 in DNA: TGTGCCAGCAGCGGGGACACGACAGATACGCAGTATTTT.

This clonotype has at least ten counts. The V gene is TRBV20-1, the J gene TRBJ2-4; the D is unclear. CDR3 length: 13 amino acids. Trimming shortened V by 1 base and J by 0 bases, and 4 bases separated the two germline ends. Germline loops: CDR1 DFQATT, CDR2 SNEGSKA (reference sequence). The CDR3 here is CSARGLAKNIQYF. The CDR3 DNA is TGCAGTGCTAGAGGATTAGCCAAAAACATTCAGTACTTC.

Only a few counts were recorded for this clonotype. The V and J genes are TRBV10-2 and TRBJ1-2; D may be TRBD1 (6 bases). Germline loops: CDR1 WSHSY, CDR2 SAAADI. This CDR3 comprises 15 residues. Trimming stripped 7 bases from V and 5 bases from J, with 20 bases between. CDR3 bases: TGCGCCAGCAACCAGAGGGGGGGACATGGGTATGGCTACACCTTC. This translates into CASNQRGGHGYGYTF.

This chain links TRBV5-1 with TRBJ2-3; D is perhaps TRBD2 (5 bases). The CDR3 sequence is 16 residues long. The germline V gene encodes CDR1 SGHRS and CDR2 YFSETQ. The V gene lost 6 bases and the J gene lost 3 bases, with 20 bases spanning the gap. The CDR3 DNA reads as TGCGCCAGCACCCAAACGGGGTCTCTTAGGACAGATACGCAGTATTTT. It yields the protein CASTQTGSLRTDTQYF.

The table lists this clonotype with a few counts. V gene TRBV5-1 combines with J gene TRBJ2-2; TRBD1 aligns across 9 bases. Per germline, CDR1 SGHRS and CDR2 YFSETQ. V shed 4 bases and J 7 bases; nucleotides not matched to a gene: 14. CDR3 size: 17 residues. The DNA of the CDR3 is TGCGCCAGCAGCGGCCCGGGACAGGGCCTGATGGACGGGGAGCTGTTTTTT. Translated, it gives CASSGPGQGLMDGELFF.

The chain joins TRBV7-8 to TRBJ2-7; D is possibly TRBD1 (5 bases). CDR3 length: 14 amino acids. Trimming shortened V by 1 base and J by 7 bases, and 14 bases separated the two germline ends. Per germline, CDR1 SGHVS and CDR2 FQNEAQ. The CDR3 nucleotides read TGTGCCAGCAGCTTAGTCTCAGGGCAAGGGGAGCAGTACGTC. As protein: CASSLVSGQGEQYV.

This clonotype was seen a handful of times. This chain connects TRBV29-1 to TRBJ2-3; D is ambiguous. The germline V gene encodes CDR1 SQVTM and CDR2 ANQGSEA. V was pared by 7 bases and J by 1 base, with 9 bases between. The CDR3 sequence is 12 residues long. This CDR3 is CSAAQGTDTQYF. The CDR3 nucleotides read TGCAGCGCCGCCCAGGGCACAGATACGCAGTATTTT.

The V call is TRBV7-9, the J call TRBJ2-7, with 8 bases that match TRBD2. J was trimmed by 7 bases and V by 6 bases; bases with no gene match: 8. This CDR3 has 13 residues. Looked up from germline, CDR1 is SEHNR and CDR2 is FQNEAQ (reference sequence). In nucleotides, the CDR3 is TGTGCCAGCAGTGCCGCGGGACTAGGGGAGCAGTACGTC. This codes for CASSAAGLGEQYV.

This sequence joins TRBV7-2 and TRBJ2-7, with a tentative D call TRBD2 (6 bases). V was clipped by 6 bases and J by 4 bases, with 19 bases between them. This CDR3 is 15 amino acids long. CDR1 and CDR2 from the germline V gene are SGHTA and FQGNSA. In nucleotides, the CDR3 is TGTGCCAGCAGTCGGGACTGGCAGAGCGGGTACGAGCAGTACTTC. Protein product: CASSRDWQSGYEQYF.